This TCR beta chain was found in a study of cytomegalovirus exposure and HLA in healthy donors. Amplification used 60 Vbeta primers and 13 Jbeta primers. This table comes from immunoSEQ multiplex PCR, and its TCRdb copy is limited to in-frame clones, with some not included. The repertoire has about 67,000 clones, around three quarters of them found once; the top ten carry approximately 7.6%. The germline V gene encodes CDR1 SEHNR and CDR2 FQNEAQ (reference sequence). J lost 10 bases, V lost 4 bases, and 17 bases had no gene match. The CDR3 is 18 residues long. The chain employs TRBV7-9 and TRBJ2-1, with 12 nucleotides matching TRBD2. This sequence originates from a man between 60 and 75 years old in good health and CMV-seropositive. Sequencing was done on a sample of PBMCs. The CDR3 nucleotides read TGTGCCAGCAGCTACTCACTGGTTCTAGCGGGAGGGCGTCAGGAGCAGTTCTTC. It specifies CASSYSLVLAGGRQEQFF.